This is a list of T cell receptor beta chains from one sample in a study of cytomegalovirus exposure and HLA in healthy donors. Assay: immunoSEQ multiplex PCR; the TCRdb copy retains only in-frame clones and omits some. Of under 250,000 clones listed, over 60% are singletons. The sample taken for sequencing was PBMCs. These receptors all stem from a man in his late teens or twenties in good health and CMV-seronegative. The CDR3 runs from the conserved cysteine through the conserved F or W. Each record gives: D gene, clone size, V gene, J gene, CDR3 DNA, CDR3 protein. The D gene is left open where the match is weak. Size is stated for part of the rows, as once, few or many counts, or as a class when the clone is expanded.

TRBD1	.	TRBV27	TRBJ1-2	TGTGCCAGCAGTTTCGACAGGGGGCGACATGGCTACACCTTC	CASSFDRGRHGYTF
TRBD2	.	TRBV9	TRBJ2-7	TGTGCCAGCAGCCCGATGGCCAGCGGGAGGCTCTTCTACGAGCAGTACTTC	CASSPMASGRLFYEQYF
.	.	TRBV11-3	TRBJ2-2	TGTGCCAGCACGGGGTACACCGGGGAGCTGTTTTTT	CASTGYTGELFF
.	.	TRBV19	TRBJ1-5	TGTGCCAGTAGTATAGGAGGGATCGGTCAGCCCCAGCATTTT	CASSIGGIGQPQHF
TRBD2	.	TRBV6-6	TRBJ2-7	TGTGCCAGCAGTGGCGGGGGGGCCCAGTACTTC	CASSGGGAQYF
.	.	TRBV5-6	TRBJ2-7	TGTGCCAGCAGCTTGGCCAGCGCCGCCTACGAGCAGTACTTC	CASSLASAAYEQYF
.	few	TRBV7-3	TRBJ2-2	TGTGCCAGCAGCCCAAACACCGGGGAGCTGTTTTTT	CASSPNTGELFF
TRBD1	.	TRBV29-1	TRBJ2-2	TGCAGCGTCCGGACAGGGCAGACCGGGGAGCTGTTTTTT	CSVRTGQTGELFF
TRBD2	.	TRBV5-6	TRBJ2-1	TGTGCCAGCAGCTTGGGCTCGGGAGGGAATCGGGACGAGCAGTTCTTC	CASSLGSGGNRDEQFF
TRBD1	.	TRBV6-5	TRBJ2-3	TGTGCCAGCAGTTACTCTTCGACAGGGGCGGCAGATACGCAGTATTTT	CASSYSSTGAADTQYF
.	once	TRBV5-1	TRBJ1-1	TGCGCCAGCAGCGGGGGTTCGGGGGGATGGACTGAAGCTTTCTTT	CASSGGSGGWTEAFF
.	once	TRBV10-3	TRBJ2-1	TGTGCCATCAGTAAGCTCAGGGGCGATGAGCAGTTCTTC	CAISKLRGDEQFF
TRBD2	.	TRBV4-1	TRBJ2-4	TGCGCCAGCAGCCCGGGACTAGCGGGAGGGGCCGCCAAAAACATTCAGTACTTC	CASSPGLAGGAAKNIQYF
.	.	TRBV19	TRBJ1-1	TGTGCCAGTAGTGCGCAAAGGAACCAGGAGGGCGAATTCTTT	CASSAQRNQEGEFF
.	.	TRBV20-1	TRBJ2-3	TGCAGTGCTAGGGCCCGAGATACGCAGTATTTT	CSARARDTQYF
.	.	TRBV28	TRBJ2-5	TGTGCCAGCACCAGCACGAGGGCCCAGTACTTC	CASTSTRAQYF
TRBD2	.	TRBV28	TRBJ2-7	TGTGCCAGCAGTACAAAGGGACTAGCGGACGAGCAGTACTTC	CASSTKGLADEQYF
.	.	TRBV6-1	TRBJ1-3	TGTGCCAGCAGAATTTCCGGGGGGAGTGGAAACACCATATATTTT	CASRISGGSGNTIYF
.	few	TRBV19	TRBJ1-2	TGTGCCAGTAGTATCTCGCGGCGTATCTATGGCTACACCTTC	CASSISRRIYGYTF
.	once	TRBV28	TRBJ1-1	TGTGCCAGCAGTCGAGGGGGGGGGTGGACTGAAGCTTTCTTT	CASSRGGGWTEAFF
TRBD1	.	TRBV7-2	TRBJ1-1	TGTGCCAGCAGCTTAGTACAGGGGGGGACTGAAGCTTTCTTT	CASSLVQGGTEAFF
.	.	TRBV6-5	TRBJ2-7	TGTGCCAGCAGTTACAGCGGATCCCAGGCCGAGCAGTACTTC	CASSYSGSQAEQYF
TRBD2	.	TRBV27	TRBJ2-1	TGTGCCAGCAGTTGGCTTTCGCGGGAGTGTGAGCAGTTCTTC	CASSWLSRECEQFF
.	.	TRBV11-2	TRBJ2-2	TGTGCCAGCAGCACCAGGACCGGGGAGCTGTTTTTT	CASSTRTGELFF
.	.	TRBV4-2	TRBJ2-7	TGTGCCAGCAGCCAATCATCCAGCGACGTTGCCTACGAGCAGTACTTC	CASSQSSSDVAYEQYF
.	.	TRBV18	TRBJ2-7	TGTGCCAGCTCAGCGGGACAGCACTACGAGCAGTACTTC	CASSAGQHYEQYF
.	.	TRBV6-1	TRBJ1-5	TGTGCCAGCAGTGCGTTTTCGGAGGCTCAGCCCCAGCATTTT	CASSAFSEAQPQHF
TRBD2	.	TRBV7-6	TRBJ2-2	TGTGCCAGCAGCTTAGGCAGCGGGAGTGCCGGGGAGCTGTTTTTT	CASSLGSGSAGELFF
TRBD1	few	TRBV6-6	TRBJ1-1	TGTGCCAGCAGCCACCCAACCGGGACAGGGTCTACAGCTTTCTTT	CASSHPTGTGSTAFF
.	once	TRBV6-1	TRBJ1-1	TGTGCCAGCAGTGAAGCGTTCCCGGACACTGAAGCTTTCTTT	CASSEAFPDTEAFF
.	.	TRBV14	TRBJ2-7	TGTGCCAGCAGCCAAGATAGATACGAGCAGTACTTC	CASSQDRYEQYF
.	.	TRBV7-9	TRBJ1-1	TGTGCCAGCAGCTTAGTGCGGAACACTGAAGCTTTCTTT	CASSLVRNTEAFF
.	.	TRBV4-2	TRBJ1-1	TGTGCCAGCAGCCAAGTTGCGGGAACTGAAGCTTTCTTT	CASSQVAGTEAFF
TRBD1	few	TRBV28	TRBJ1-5	TGTGCCAGCAGCCTCCCGGACAGGGAAGGTCAGCCCCAGCATTTT	CASSLPDREGQPQHF
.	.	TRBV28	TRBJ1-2	TGTGCCAGCAGGGTGACAGTTAATGGCTACACCTTC	CASRVTVNGYTF
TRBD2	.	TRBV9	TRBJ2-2	TGTGCCAGCAGCTTCCGACTAGCGGGAGTGGGCGGGGAGCTGTTTTTT	CASSFRLAGVGGELFF
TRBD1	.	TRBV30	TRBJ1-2	TGTGCCTGGAGCCGTCCTGGGACAGCTTATTTATATGGCTACACCTTC	CAWSRPGTAYLYGYTF
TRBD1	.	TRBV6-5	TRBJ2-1	TGTGCCAGCGGGAAAGGACAGGTTTACAATGAGCAGTTCTTC	CASGKGQVYNEQFF
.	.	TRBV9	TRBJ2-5	TGTGCCAGCAGCGTAGGTGGACGGGGAGAAGAGACCCAGTACTTC	CASSVGGRGEETQYF
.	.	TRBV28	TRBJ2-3	TGTGCCAGCAGTGGAGGGCCAGGTACAGATACGCAGTATTTT	CASSGGPGTDTQYF
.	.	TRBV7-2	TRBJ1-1	TGTGCCAGCAGCGGGCCGCTCATGAACACTGAAGCTTTCTTT	CASSGPLMNTEAFF
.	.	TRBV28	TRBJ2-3	TGTGCCAGCAGTTTAGGCCTCGCAGATACGCAGTATTTT	CASSLGLADTQYF
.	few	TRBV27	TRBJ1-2	TGTGCCAGCAGCCCAGGGGACGGCTACACCTTC	CASSPGDGYTF
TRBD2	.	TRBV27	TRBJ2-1	TGTGCCAGCAGTTACGCGCGGGGGAGCGATGAGCAGTTCTTC	CASSYARGSDEQFF
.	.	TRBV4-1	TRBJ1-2	TGCGCCAGCAGCCAAGGGGCCGGGAGCTATGGCTACACCTTC	CASSQGAGSYGYTF
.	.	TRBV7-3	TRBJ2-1	TGTGCCAGCAGCTTACTGGGGGGTACTACCTACAATGAGCAGTTCTTC	CASSLLGGTTYNEQFF
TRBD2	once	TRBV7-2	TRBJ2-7	TGTGCCAGCAGCTTCTTTCCACCACAAAACGGGGGGGCCGCCGAGCAGTACTTC	CASSFFPPQNGGAAEQYF
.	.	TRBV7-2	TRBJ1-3	TGTGCCAGCAGCTTATTCCCCCCGGCGGGGACCAACAGAAACACCATATATTTT	CASSLFPPAGTNRNTIYF
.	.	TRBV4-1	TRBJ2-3	TGCGCCAGCAGCCAGCTAGGCCTTGGCACAGATACGCAGTATTTT	CASSQLGLGTDTQYF
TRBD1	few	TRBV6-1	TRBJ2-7	TGTGCCAGCAGTGAAGAGGCAGGGGGCTCCTACGAGCAGTACTTC	CASSEEAGGSYEQYF
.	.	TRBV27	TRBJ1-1	TGTGCCAGCAGGATTCCAGGGAACACTGAAGCTTTCTTT	CASRIPGNTEAFF
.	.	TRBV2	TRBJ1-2	TGTGCCAGCAGTGCCGGGTCATTAAGTGGCTACACCTTC	CASSAGSLSGYTF
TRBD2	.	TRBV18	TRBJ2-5	TGTGCCAGCTCACTATACCCGACTAGCGTCCAAGAGACCCAGTACTTC	CASSLYPTSVQETQYF